A selection of T cell receptor beta chains follows, all from one sample in a study of identical twins. TCRdb passed the 5' RACE reads through MiXCR, listing each CDR3 protein once. The sample includes 690,000 or so distinct CDR3 sequences, 8.5% to 9.5% of them seen just once. Another study also made use of these data, one on yellow fever vaccine responses in identical twins.

The source material was PBMCs. The receptors shown here come from a woman between 18 and 29 years old in good health. Each CDR3 is given with its conserved first and last residue. D genes are given only for firm matches. Only part of the rows carry a size: once, few, many, or a class if the clone is expanded.

d_gene: TRBD2
v_gene: TRBV4-3
j_gene: TRBJ2-1
abundance: .
CDR3aa: CASSQESSGPLNEQFF
CDR3nt: TGCGCCAGCAGCCAAGAATCTAGCGGGCCTCTCAATGAGCAGTTCTTC

d_gene: .
v_gene: TRBV5-1
j_gene: TRBJ2-2
abundance: many
CDR3aa: CASSRGANTGELFF
CDR3nt: TGCGCCAGCAGCAGAGGAGCGAACACCGGGGAGCTGTTTTTT

d_gene: .
v_gene: TRBV4-2
j_gene: TRBJ2-1
abundance: .
CDR3aa: CASSQDLFVSGLEQFF
CDR3nt: TGTGCCAGCAGCCAAGATCTGTTTGTATCAGGACTTGAGCAGTTCTTC

d_gene: .
v_gene: TRBV12-3/TRBV12-4
j_gene: TRBJ1-3
abundance: .
CDR3aa: CASSYGAFGGNTIYF
CDR3nt: TGTGCCAGCAGTTATGGGGCTTTCGGTGGAAACACCATATATTTT

d_gene: .
v_gene: TRBV6-1
j_gene: TRBJ2-3
abundance: .
CDR3aa: CASNEGARSTDTQYF
CDR3nt: TGTGCCAGCAATGAAGGGGCTCGTAGCACAGATACGCAGTATTTT

d_gene: TRBD2
v_gene: TRBV20-1
j_gene: TRBJ2-5
abundance: .
CDR3aa: CSFLAGGYQETQYF
CDR3nt: TGCAGTTTCTTAGCGGGAGGTTACCAAGAGACCCAGTACTTC

d_gene: TRBD2
v_gene: TRBV7-4
j_gene: TRBJ2-1
abundance: few
CDR3aa: CASSLVAPWGTSNNEQFF
CDR3nt: TGTGCCAGCAGCTTAGTAGCCCCATGGGGGACTAGCAACAATGAGCAGTTCTTC

d_gene: TRBD2
v_gene: TRBV7-9
j_gene: TRBJ2-1
abundance: .
CDR3aa: CASNPSRVAGGNEQFF
CDR3nt: TGTGCCAGCAATCCAAGCAGGGTAGCGGGGGGCAATGAGCAGTTCTTC

d_gene: TRBD1
v_gene: TRBV10-3
j_gene: TRBJ2-7
abundance: few
CDR3aa: CAISPTPDRGHMNLYEQYF
CDR3nt: TGTGCCATCAGTCCCACCCCGGACAGGGGGCATATGAATCTCTACGAGCAGTACTTC

d_gene: TRBD1
v_gene: TRBV15
j_gene: TRBJ2-1
abundance: many
CDR3aa: CATSSNRGGVDEQFF
CDR3nt: TGTGCCACCAGCTCGAACAGGGGTGGCGTCGATGAGCAGTTCTTC

d_gene: TRBD2
v_gene: TRBV11-2
j_gene: TRBJ2-7
abundance: few
CDR3aa: CASSLGGGGAYEQYF
CDR3nt: TGTGCCAGCAGCTTAGGAGGCGGGGGGGCCTACGAGCAGTACTTC

d_gene: .
v_gene: TRBV12-3/TRBV12-4
j_gene: TRBJ2-1
abundance: few
CDR3aa: CASSPRLSSYNEQFF
CDR3nt: TGTGCCAGCAGTCCCCGCCTAAGCTCCTACAATGAGCAGTTCTTC

d_gene: .
v_gene: TRBV11-2
j_gene: TRBJ2-7
abundance: .
CDR3aa: CASRGTEISYEQYF
CDR3nt: TGTGCCAGCCGCGGGACAGAGATATCCTACGAGCAGTACTTC

d_gene: TRBD2
v_gene: TRBV6-1
j_gene: TRBJ2-5
abundance: few
CDR3aa: CASRGLAGVGTQYF
CDR3nt: TGTGCCAGCCGGGGACTAGCGGGAGTCGGGACCCAGTACTTC

d_gene: TRBD1
v_gene: TRBV20-1
j_gene: TRBJ1-5
abundance: few
CDR3aa: CSAKEGTANQPQHF
CDR3nt: TGCAGTGCAAAGGAAGGGACAGCCAATCAGCCCCAGCATTTT

d_gene: .
v_gene: TRBV28
j_gene: TRBJ2-2
abundance: .
CDR3aa: CASTAPLGLLTGELFF
CDR3nt: TGTGCCAGCACCGCCCCCCTCGGACTTCTCACCGGGGAGCTGTTTTTT

d_gene: .
v_gene: TRBV7-8
j_gene: TRBJ2-7
abundance: many
CDR3aa: CASSPHNRLDNEQYF
CDR3nt: TGTGCCAGCAGCCCCCATAATAGGCTAGATAACGAGCAGTACTTC

d_gene: TRBD1
v_gene: TRBV6-2/TRBV6-3
j_gene: TRBJ2-4
abundance: many
CDR3aa: CASSSSPGTVKNIQYF
CDR3nt: TGTGCCAGCAGTTCAAGCCCCGGGACAGTCAAAAACATTCAGTACTTC

d_gene: TRBD1
v_gene: TRBV6-1
j_gene: TRBJ2-7
abundance: .
CDR3aa: CASSQKPGQGIHEQYF
CDR3nt: TGTGCCAGCAGTCAAAAACCGGGACAGGGGATCCACGAGCAGTACTTC

d_gene: .
v_gene: TRBV10-1
j_gene: TRBJ2-7
abundance: .
CDR3aa: CASSESNEGYEQYF
CDR3nt: TGCGCCAGCAGTGAGTCGAATGAGGGATACGAGCAGTACTTC

d_gene: .
v_gene: TRBV7-9
j_gene: TRBJ2-3
abundance: few
CDR3aa: CASSPPTGNTQYF
CDR3nt: TGTGCCAGCAGCCCCCCCACAGGGAATACGCAGTATTTT

d_gene: .
v_gene: TRBV6-5
j_gene: TRBJ2-3
abundance: .
CDR3aa: CASSANSDTQYF
CDR3nt: TGTGCCAGCAGCGCCAACTCGGATACGCAGTATTTT

d_gene: .
v_gene: TRBV20-1
j_gene: TRBJ1-5
abundance: .
CDR3aa: CSVPDPSVSNQPQHF
CDR3nt: TGCAGTGTGCCGGATCCGTCGGTTAGCAATCAGCCCCAGCATTTT

d_gene: TRBD2
v_gene: TRBV6-5
j_gene: TRBJ2-7
abundance: few
CDR3aa: CASSYATSGAFGSSYEQYF
CDR3nt: TGTGCCAGCAGCTACGCGACTAGCGGGGCCTTCGGGAGCTCCTACGAGCAGTACTTC

d_gene: TRBD2
v_gene: TRBV6-1
j_gene: TRBJ2-1
abundance: few
CDR3aa: CASRGTSGRNNEQFF
CDR3nt: TGTGCCAGTCGGGGGACTAGCGGGAGAAACAATGAGCAGTTCTTC

d_gene: .
v_gene: TRBV7-8
j_gene: TRBJ2-3
abundance: few
CDR3aa: CASSPAFGTAGPDTQYF
CDR3nt: TGTGCCAGCAGCCCAGCGTTCGGGACCGCTGGCCCAGATACGCAGTATTTT

d_gene: .
v_gene: TRBV24-1
j_gene: TRBJ2-1
abundance: .
CDR3aa: CATSPQSQANEQFF
CDR3nt: TGTGCCACCAGCCCCCAATCCCAGGCTAATGAGCAGTTCTTC

d_gene: TRBD1
v_gene: TRBV7-9
j_gene: TRBJ2-4
abundance: few
CDR3aa: CASRPTGTGGNIQYF
CDR3nt: TGTGCCAGCAGGCCTACCGGGACAGGGGGGAACATTCAGTACTTC

d_gene: TRBD2
v_gene: TRBV20-1
j_gene: TRBJ2-2
abundance: .
CDR3aa: CSARDQREAGELFF
CDR3nt: TGCAGTGCTAGAGACCAGCGGGAAGCCGGGGAGCTGTTTTTT

d_gene: TRBD2
v_gene: TRBV6-4
j_gene: TRBJ2-3
abundance: few
CDR3aa: CASSDIAGGLDTQYF
CDR3nt: TGTGCCAGCAGTGACATAGCGGGGGGGCTAGATACGCAGTATTTT

d_gene: TRBD1
v_gene: TRBV9
j_gene: TRBJ1-6
abundance: few
CDR3aa: CASSVTGVNSPLHF
CDR3nt: TGTGCCAGCAGCGTGACAGGGGTTAATTCACCCCTCCACTTT

d_gene: .
v_gene: TRBV11-2
j_gene: TRBJ2-2
abundance: .
CDR3aa: CASSSPFRSPNTGELFF
CDR3nt: TGTGCCAGCAGCTCCCCTTTCAGGAGCCCGAACACCGGGGAGCTGTTTTTT

d_gene: TRBD1
v_gene: TRBV12-3/TRBV12-4
j_gene: TRBJ2-7
abundance: many
CDR3aa: CASRTGGAYEQYF
CDR3nt: TGTGCCAGCAGGACAGGGGGGGCCTACGAGCAGTACTTC

d_gene: .
v_gene: TRBV6-2/TRBV6-3
j_gene: TRBJ2-1
abundance: many
CDR3aa: CASSYPSRGNEQFF
CDR3nt: TGTGCCAGCAGTTACCCCTCAAGGGGCAATGAGCAGTTCTTC

d_gene: .
v_gene: TRBV7-2
j_gene: TRBJ2-7
abundance: .
CDR3aa: CASSLLRAAYEQYF
CDR3nt: TGTGCCAGCAGCTTATTGCGGGCCGCCTACGAGCAGTACTTC

d_gene: .
v_gene: TRBV2
j_gene: TRBJ1-2
abundance: many
CDR3aa: CASSETYGYTF
CDR3nt: TGTGCCAGCAGTGAAACATATGGCTACACCTTC

d_gene: .
v_gene: TRBV18
j_gene: TRBJ2-5
abundance: .
CDR3aa: CASSPLWKETQYF
CDR3nt: TGTGCCAGCTCACCACTTTGGAAAGAGACCCAGTACTTC

d_gene: TRBD2
v_gene: TRBV4-2
j_gene: TRBJ2-2
abundance: .
CDR3aa: CASSQSSGMNTGELFF
CDR3nt: TGTGCCAGCAGCCAATCTAGCGGCATGAACACCGGGGAGCTGTTTTTT

d_gene: .
v_gene: TRBV7-3
j_gene: TRBJ2-3
abundance: few
CDR3aa: CASSRPGQGASTDTQYF
CDR3nt: TGTGCCAGCAGCCGGCCCGGTCAGGGAGCTAGCACAGATACGCAGTATTTT

d_gene: TRBD2
v_gene: TRBV20-1
j_gene: TRBJ2-1
abundance: many
CDR3aa: CSASRIPSGYNEQFF
CDR3nt: TGCAGTGCTAGTAGGATCCCTAGCGGGTACAATGAGCAGTTCTTC